Below, 20 T cell receptor beta chains from the same sample are listed, as sequenced in a study of T cells in Graves' hyperthyroidism and ophthalmopathy (dated by TCRdb to about 2019). The library was made by multiplex PCR. The reads were generated on an Illumina HiSeq 2000. TCR beta CDR3 regions were amplified from RNA transcripts. The TCR CDR3 was subjected to a first round of RT-PCR using the HTBI primer set and the Qiagen OneStep RT-PCR kit. TCRdb's own reprocessing of the public reads used fastp at Q25 and MiXCR and kept productive beta chains. One record per CDR3 amino acid sequence lists the most common genes and DNA. In all, the sample holds under 300,000 distinct CDR3 sequences, and about an eighth of those were seen once. Of the sample, 7.5% to 8% falls within the top ten clones. The specimen sequenced was blood. These receptors were taken from a young woman with Graves' hyperthyroidism that later progressed to Graves' ophthalmopathy.

This clonotype was counted ten times or more. The chain uses TRBV15 and TRBJ2-3; TRBD2 agrees at 7 bases. V was pared by 0 bases and J by 1 base, with 7 bases of the junction left unmatched. The germline V gene has CDR1 LNHNV and CDR2 YYDKDF (reference sequence). CDR3 length: 17 residues. In nucleotides, the CDR3 is TGTGCCACCAGCAGAGATGGGAGGGTCTTTGGCACAGATACGCAGTATTTT. Its translation: CATSRDGRVFGTDTQYF.

This clonotype was counted ten times or more. The chain joins TRBV6-2 or TRBV6-3 to TRBJ2-5; 9 nucleotides match TRBD2. This CDR3 is 20 amino acids long. Germline assignment: CDR1 MNHEY and CDR2 SVGEGT. With V trimmed by 2 bases and J by 5 bases, 21 bases remained unmatched. The CDR3 DNA reads TGTGCCAGCAGTTACAACCGTCGCGGTCTCGGCGGGAGGGCCGTTGAGACCCAGTACTTC. Protein product: CASSYNRRGLGGRAVETQYF.

The table lists this clonotype with many counts. This sequence joins TRBV28 and TRBJ1-1; 7 bases are a match to TRBD1. Germline V gives CDR1 MDHEN, CDR2 SYDVKM. J was trimmed by 1 base and V by 5 bases; bases with no gene match: 7. The CDR3 is made up of 15 amino acids. CDR3 residues: CASSIPSGGNTEAFF. DNA of the CDR3: TGTGCCAGCAGTATCCCTTCAGGGGGGAACACTGAAGCTTTCTTT.

In this sample, this clonotype turned up many times. The J gene is TRBJ1-2, the V gene TRBV20-1; D possibly corresponds to TRBD1 (5 bases). The CDR3 is 14 residues long. V lost 3 bases and J 7 bases, leaving 18 bases between the germline ends. The germline V gene has CDR1 DFQATT and CDR2 SNEGSKA (reference sequence). In DNA form, the CDR3 reads TGCAGTGCTAGGGGACTCCTCGAAGGGGTTGGCTACACCTTC. This encodes CSARGLLEGVGYTF.

This clonotype was detected ten times or more. The V gene is TRBV11-2, the J gene TRBJ2-3; no definite D call. The CDR3 has 15 amino acids. Germline V CDR1 and CDR2: SGHAT, FQNNGV. Trimming took off 1 base at V and 0 bases at J, with 8 bases between the two ends. The CDR3 nucleotides are TGTGCCAGCAGCTTAGGGTCGGTCAGCACAGATACGCAGTATTTT. Protein sequence: CASSLGSVSTDTQYF.

This clonotype was found many times. The chain links TRBV7-2 to TRBJ2-1; possibly TRBD1 for D (5 bases). The CDR3 totals 12 residues. The ends were cut back, 3 bases at V and 9 bases at J, with 9 bases in the middle. CDR1 SGHTA and CDR2 FQGNSA come from the germline V gene. The CDR3 DNA sequence: TGTGCCAGCAGCTTCAGGGTATCTGAGCAGTTCTTC. The encoded protein is CASSFRVSEQFF.

This clonotype came up many times. This chain joins TRBV7-9 and TRBJ2-1; 11 bases are shared with TRBD2. The junction had 4 bases not matched to a gene; V was cut back by 2 bases and J by 10 bases. The CDR3 consists of 14 residues. CDR1 is SEHNR and CDR2 is FQNEAQ in the germline V gene (reference sequence). The CDR3 sequence: CASSLMLAGGEQFF. The CDR3 DNA is TGTGCCAGCAGCTTAATGTTAGCGGGAGGGGAGCAGTTCTTC.

The table lists this clonotype with a few counts. V and J are TRBV11-2 and TRBJ2-1, with a weak D call TRBD2 (5 bases). CDR1 is SGHAT, CDR2 FQNNGV, per germline. This CDR3 spans 15 amino acids. V lost 2 bases to trimming and J lost 2 bases, with 10 bases between them. In nucleotides, the CDR3 is TGTGCCAGCAGCTTACTAACGGGGACCTACAATGAGCAGTTCTTC. It yields the protein CASSLLTGTYNEQFF.

With respect to this clonotype: A read error is possible here, since a much larger clone lies one base away. V is TRBV5-8 and J is TRBJ1-1; TRBD1 might be the D (5 bases). Per germline, CDR1 SGHTS and CDR2 YDEGEE. This CDR3 is 14 amino acids long. V dropped 9 bases and J dropped 1 base, with 16 bases sitting between them. The CDR3 DNA reads TGTGCCAACAACTTGTTACAGGAGAACACTGAAGCTTTCTTT. It specifies CANNLLQENTEAFF.

The genes are TRBV10-3 and TRBJ2-5; 9 nucleotides line up with TRBD1. V shed 0 bases, J shed 2 bases, and the junction held 4 bases outside the gene matches. Per the germline V gene, CDR1 is ENHRY and CDR2 is SYGVKD. The CDR3 has 16 residues. CDR3 bases: TGTGCCATCAGTGAGTCCCGACAGGGGGAACAAGAGACCCAGTACTTC. It is translated as CAISESRQGEQETQYF.

This clonotype appeared many times. V gene TRBV7-2 combines with J gene TRBJ2-1; D call uncertain. CDR3 size: 12 residues. The germline V gene has CDR1 SGHTA and CDR2 FQGNSA. The V and J ends lost 7 bases and 3 bases respectively, with 7 bases between them. The CDR3 region is CASNELYNEQFF. The CDR3 coding sequence is TGTGCCAGCAATGAGCTCTACAATGAGCAGTTCTTC.

This clonotype was counted only a few times. The chain carries TRBV30 and TRBJ2-1, with 12 bases aligning to TRBD2. CDR3 size: 17 residues. V lost 5 bases, J lost 1 base, and 9 bases stayed unmatched. CDR1 and CDR2 (germline): GTSNPN, SVGIG (reference sequence). DNA of the CDR3: TGTGCCTGGGTTGGGGCTAGCGGGGGGGCTTCCTACAATGAGCAGTTCTTC. It codes for CAWVGASGGASYNEQFF.

This rearrangement joins TRBV9 to TRBJ1-1; D ambiguous. The CDR3 contains 14 residues. V was trimmed by 0 bases and J by 6 bases, leaving 12 bases between them. Germline loops: CDR1 SGDLS, CDR2 YYNGEE. The CDR3 DNA reads as TGTGCCAGCAGCGTAGATGTCTCGGGATCTGAAGCTTTCTTT. It encodes CASSVDVSGSEAFF.

This clonotype showed up many times. V usage is TRBV11-2 and J usage is TRBJ1-3; D might be TRBD1 (6 bases). Germline V gene sequence: CDR1 SGHAT, CDR2 FQNNGV. CDR3 size: 15 residues. V was cut by 8 bases and J by 0 bases, with 14 bases left in between. CDR3 sequence: CASRRGGSSGNTIYF. DNA of the CDR3: TGTGCCAGCCGTAGGGGGGGAAGCTCTGGAAACACCATATATTTT.

Concerning this clonotype itself: A read error may explain this, as a much larger clone is one base away. V usage is TRBV7-8 and J usage is TRBJ2-2, with a tentative D call TRBD2 (6 bases). Trimming removed 4 bases from V and 5 bases from J, with 14 bases in between. This CDR3 has 15 amino acids. The germline gives CDR1 SGHVS, CDR2 FQNEAQ. CDR3 region: CASSSVGRDTGELFF. The CDR3 DNA is TGTGCCAGCAGCTCCGTTGGGCGGGATACCGGGGAGCTGTTTTTT. Full variable domain (rest looked up from reference TRBV7-8 and TRBJ2-2): GAGVSQSPRYKVAKRGQDVALRCDPISGHVSLFWYQQALGQGPEFLTYFQNEAQLDKSGLPSDRFFAERPEGSVSTLKIQRTQQEDSAVYLCASSSVGRDTGELFFGEGSRLTVL.

This clonotype has ten or more counts. The rearrangement joins TRBV6-2 or TRBV6-3 to TRBJ2-3; tentatively, D is TRBD2 (6 bases). Per germline, CDR1 MNHEY and CDR2 SVGEGT. The CDR3 has 15 amino acids. With 5 bases removed from V and 1 base from J, the gap between germline ends came to 13 bases. CDR3 in DNA: TGTGCCAGCAGTCCGGGCGGGAAGGGCACAGATACGCAGTATTTT. Encoded protein: CASSPGGKGTDTQYF.

This clonotype was found many times. CDR3 region: CASSLGVGATDTQYF. The CDR3 DNA follows: TGTGCCAGCAGCCTAGGGGTAGGAGCCACAGATACGCAGTATTTT. The gene calls are TRBV7-2 and TRBJ2-3; perhaps TRBD1 as D (5 bases). The CDR3 totals 15 residues. Trimming took 5 bases from V and 2 from J, leaving 14 bases between them. Germline CDR1 and CDR2: SGHTA and FQGNSA.

This clonotype was observed a handful of times. The V and J genes are TRBV19 and TRBJ2-7; 7 nucleotides match TRBD1. CDR3 length: 14 amino acids. V was clipped by 4 bases and J by 2 bases; unmatched bases: 5. Germline values: CDR1 LNHDA, CDR2 SQIVND (reference sequence). The CDR3, as DNA: TGTGCCAGTAGTAGGACAGGCCAAACCTACGAGCAGTACTTC. Its protein is CASSRTGQTYEQYF.

The chain links TRBV6-1 to TRBJ2-3; 9 bases line up with TRBD2. Germline-derived CDR1 and CDR2 are MNHNS and SASEGT. With 6 bases clipped from V and 0 bases from J, the junction kept 4 bases outside the gene matches. The CDR3 runs 15 residues. Here the CDR3 DNA reads TGTGCCAGCAGGTCGCTAGCGGGAAGCACAGATACGCAGTATTTT. Its translation is CASRSLAGSTDTQYF.

This clonotype was counted at least ten times. This rearrangement joins TRBV30 to TRBJ1-1, with D possibly matching TRBD1 (5 bases). Germline CDR1 is GTSNPN and CDR2 is SVGIG (reference sequence). CDR3 length: 13 residues. Trimming shortened V by 3 bases and J by 1 base, and 9 bases separated the two germline ends. For the CDR3, the DNA is TGTGCCTGGAGGTCCGGGACGAACACTGAAGCTTTCTTT. It codes for CAWRSGTNTEAFF. Supplemented by reference TRBV30 and TRBJ1-1, the full variable domain reads SQTIHQWPATLVQPVGSPLSLECTVEGTSNPNLYWYRQAAGRGLQLLFYSVGIGQISSEVPQNLSASRPQDRQFILSSKKLLLSDSGFYLCAWRSGTNTEAFFGQGTRLTVV.